These T cell receptor beta chains were read from a single sample in a study of T cells in Graves' hyperthyroidism and ophthalmopathy. MiXCR, run by TCRdb on the multiplex PCR reads, gives a single entry per CDR3 protein. The sample comprises approximately 250,000 distinct CDR3 sequences, about 24% of which are singletons, and approximately 35% rests with the top ten. Material: blood. The receptors here all came from a woman between 35 and 50 years old with Graves' ophthalmopathy. The CDR3 runs from the conserved cysteine through the conserved F or W. Fields, in order: J gene, clone size, D gene, V gene, CDR3 DNA, CDR3 protein. The D gene is left open where the match is weak. The size of a clone is reported for some rows only, either as once, few or many, or as a class for expanded clones.

TRBJ2-4	many	TRBD1	TRBV7-2	TGTGCCAGCAGCTTAGGCAGGGGGCGCGCCAAAAACATTCAGTACTTC	CASSLGRGRAKNIQYF
TRBJ1-2	few	NA	TRBV12-3/TRBV12-4	TGTGCCAGCAGTTTAACCACCAGGATCTATGGCTACACCTTC	CASSLTTRIYGYTF
TRBJ2-5	NA	NA	TRBV9	TGTGCCAGCAGCGTAGGTTCGGCCGCGGAGACCCAGTACTTC	CASSVGSAAETQYF
TRBJ2-7	few	TRBD2	TRBV6-2/TRBV6-3	TGTGCCAGCAGCTGGGGGTCTAGCGGAGACCTGGGCGAGCAGTACTTC	CASSWGSSGDLGEQYF
TRBJ2-2	NA	TRBD1	TRBV18	TGTGCCAGCTCACCAAGGCCCTCCGGGACAGATTCCGCCGGGGAGCTGTTTTTT	CASSPRPSGTDSAGELFF
TRBJ2-2	few	TRBD2	TRBV5-6	TGTGCCAGCAGCTTGTACTTGTTACGGGAGGGCTTTGCCGGGGAGCTGTTTTTT	CASSLYLLREGFAGELFF
TRBJ2-5	many	NA	TRBV11-2	TGTGCCAGCAGCTTAGGGACCCACCACCGGGAGACCCAGTACTTC	CASSLGTHHRETQYF
TRBJ2-7	NA	NA	TRBV2	TGTGCCAGCAGTGATCCAAGGAGGGGTGCCGAGCAGTACTTC	CASSDPRRGAEQYF
TRBJ2-2	many	NA	TRBV10-3	TGTGCCATCAGGCCACAGGGAACCGGGGAGCTGTTTTTT	CAIRPQGTGELFF
TRBJ2-7	NA	TRBD1	TRBV4-1	TGCGCCAGCAGCCGGACGACAGGGAACGAGCAGTACTTC	CASSRTTGNEQYF
TRBJ2-7	many	TRBD1	TRBV2	TGTGCCAGCAGTGACGACAGGGCATCCGAGCAGTACTTC	CASSDDRASEQYF
TRBJ1-3	NA	NA	TRBV6-5	TGTGCCAGCAGTTACTCCCAGAATGGAAACACCATATATTTT	CASSYSQNGNTIYF
TRBJ2-7	NA	NA	TRBV6-1	TGTGCCAGCAGTCGTACTAGCTTTTCCGAGCAGTACTTC	CASSRTSFSEQYF
TRBJ2-7	many	NA	TRBV28	TGTGCCAGCAGTTTACGGCACGAGCAGTACTTC	CASSLRHEQYF
TRBJ2-7	many	NA	TRBV5-6	TGTGCCAGCAGCTTGGCCGGCAGGAGGGACGAGCAGTACTTC	CASSLAGRRDEQYF
TRBJ2-7	many	TRBD1	TRBV9	TGTGCCAGCAGCGTAGGAGGGACAGGGCACGAGCAGTACTTC	CASSVGGTGHEQYF
TRBJ2-7	many	NA	TRBV12-5	TGTGCTAGTGGTTTGGTACTGGATGGGACTTTCTACGAGCAGTACTTC	CASGLVLDGTFYEQYF
TRBJ1-5	many	NA	TRBV6-5	TGTGCCAGCAGTTACGTCCCTCTTGGATCTAATCAGCCCCAGCATTTT	CASSYVPLGSNQPQHF
TRBJ1-2	many	NA	TRBV12-3/TRBV12-4	TGTGCCAGCAGTTTAAGCGCAGGGTCCTATGGCTACACCTTC	CASSLSAGSYGYTF
TRBJ1-2	many	TRBD1	TRBV20-1	TGCAGTGCGAGGACAGGGGATGACTACACCTTC	CSARTGDDYTF
TRBJ1-1	few	NA	TRBV6-1	TGTGCCAGTCACAGGGCCATTGGGACTGAAGCTTTCTTT	CASHRAIGTEAFF
TRBJ2-5	many	NA	TRBV7-9	TGTGCCAGCAGCTCCCGGGGTTGGGAGACCCAGTACTTC	CASSSRGWETQYF
TRBJ2-7	NA	NA	TRBV4-1	TGCGCCAGCAGCCATTCCCGTCCAGGGCTCCCCTACGAGCAGTACTTC	CASSHSRPGLPYEQYF
TRBJ1-3	many	NA	TRBV7-2	TGTGCCAGCAGCTTGAACCCCAGAATTCACTCTGGAAACACCATATATTTT	CASSLNPRIHSGNTIYF